Detailed here is one T cell receptor beta chain. In the original analysis: Nucleated cell counts were estimated from reference gene primer amplification. Only in-frame clones appear in the TCRdb table, and some are missing; sequencing was by immunoSEQ multiplex PCR. V and J calls and clone size follow that table, whereas D and trimming were derived from the DNA. The data show roughly 200,000 clones, roughly 77% seen once. This sample was taken from a study of blood T cell repertoires in COVID-19. Across the whole study: COVID-19 samples, acute and convalescent, were from the United States, Italy and Spain.

V gave up 4 bases and J gave up 5 bases; unmatched junction bases: 15. Germline CDR1 is SGHTS and CDR2 is YDEGEE. The CDR3 is 17 residues long. The TCR was taken from a woman between 35 and 50 years old with COVID-19, enrolled during active disease. The rearrangement uses TRBV5-8 and TRBJ2-3; 8 bases align to TRBD2. Input material: peripheral blood. The CDR3 DNA follows: TGTGCCAGCAGCCATCCCTTGAACGGGGGGGCAGAAGATACGCAGTATTTT. Amino acid sequence: CASSHPLNGGAEDTQYF.